The source of this TCR beta chain is a study of memory CD4+ T cells and cytomegalovirus serostatus. Study summary: This sample comes from healthy Belgian adults, about 10 CMV seropositive, approximately 25 seronegative. Study-level results: CD4+ memory repertoires contained about two fifths of the 164 reported CMV TCRbeta sequences.

Single viable CD3+CD4+CD8-CD45RO+ cells were sorted as the memory CD4+ T cells. Serum IgG to CMV pp150, pp28, p38 and p52 defined serostatus. Positive selection with CD4 microbeads enriched total CD4+ T cells. Generated by immunoSEQ multiplex PCR, the TCRdb table keeps only in-frame clones and is missing some. The sample has over 65,000 clones, roughly three quarters seen once. Of note for this clone: Its antigen is not known.

V lost 2 bases and J lost 4; bases outside the gene matches: 5. The CDR3 extends over 14 amino acids. Germline CDR1 is GTSNPN and CDR2 is SVGIG (reference sequence). The source material was memory CD4+ T cells from blood. The V and J genes are TRBV30 and TRBJ2-5; 9 positions match TRBD2. The sequence was collected from an adult in good health and CMV-seropositive. The CDR3 bases are TGTGCCTGGAGTCCGGGACTAGCCCTAGAGACCCAGTACTTC. Protein sequence: CAWSPGLALETQYF.